This is a list of T cell receptor beta chains from one sample in a study of shared clonotypes between healthy human individuals. TCRdb keeps only in-frame clones here, not all; method: immunoSEQ multiplex PCR. The data contain fewer than 1 million clones, about 96% of them singletons. The sequencing sample was made of naive CD8+ T cells sorted from blood. The receptors were sampled from a man aged 30 to 45 in good health. Both conserved end residues are part of each CDR3. D genes are given only for firm matches. Not every row has a clone size; where given, it reads once, few, many or a size class.

cdr3_nt cdr3_aa j_call v_call d_call clone_size
TGTGCCAGTAGTACTGGACAGGGCGATACGCAGTATTTT CASSTGQGDTQYF TRBJ2-3 TRBV19 TRBD1 -
TGCGCCAGCAGCAGGGTGGGAGGATTGAACACTGAAGCTTTCTTT CASSRVGGLNTEAFF TRBJ1-1 TRBV5-1 - -
TGTGCCAGCAGCTTAGCCACCTTCTCCACTGAAGCTTTCTTT CASSLATFSTEAFF TRBJ1-1 TRBV7-8 - -
TGTGCCAGCAGCCCCAGGTCAGCGACCTACAATGAGCAGTTCTTC CASSPRSATYNEQFF TRBJ2-1 TRBV9 - -
TGCGCCAGCACCCCGGGACAGGGACCCACAGATACGCAGTATTTT CASTPGQGPTDTQYF TRBJ2-3 TRBV4-1 TRBD1 -
TGTGCCAGCGCACTCAACAATGAGCAGTTCTTC CASALNNEQFF TRBJ2-1 TRBV27 - -
TGCAGCGTTGATGCCCAGCTCTATGGCTACACCTTC CSVDAQLYGYTF TRBJ1-2 TRBV29-1 - once
TGTGCCAGCAGCTTATTTACGGGATCTAGCACAGATACGCAGTATTTT CASSLFTGSSTDTQYF TRBJ2-3 TRBV7-2 - -
TGTGCCAGCAGCCAGGGACTAGCGGGAGGGCGGGACGAGCAGTACTTC CASSQGLAGGRDEQYF TRBJ2-7 TRBV13 TRBD2 -
TGTGCCAGCAGCCGAGACCAAGAGACCCAGTACTTC CASSRDQETQYF TRBJ2-5 TRBV6-6 - -
TGTGCCAGTAGTATCCAGGGTCCATCCTACGAGCAGTACTTC CASSIQGPSYEQYF TRBJ2-7 TRBV19 - -